The next 27 T cell receptor beta chains were all read from a single sample in a study of lymphopenia after photon versus proton radiotherapy. The data were produced by immunoSEQ multiplex PCR, yet TCRdb's version contains in-frame clones alone and is incomplete. The top ten clones hold 2.5% to 3.5% of a sample with roughly 41,000 clones, 70% to 90% of them seen once. The input for sequencing was peripheral blood, taken from a patient treated with photon-based radiotherapy. The receptors were sampled from a man aged 45-65 years with gastric cancer.

This clone was detected only a few times. The V call is TRBV6-5, the J call TRBJ1-4; TRBD1 agrees at 7 bases. The V gene's germline CDR1 is MNHEY and CDR2 SVGAGI. There are 15 residues in the CDR3. J gave up 3 bases and V 0 bases, and 1 base lay outside the gene matches. The CDR3 reads CASSYSGTANEKLFF. In nucleotides, the CDR3 is TGTGCCAGCAGTTACTCGGGGACAGCTAATGAAAAACTGTTTTTT.

The chain recombines TRBV27 with TRBJ1-4, with TRBD1 identical over 8 bases. The CDR3 spans 17 residues. V was clipped by 1 base and J by 1 base; unmatched bases: 5. Germline loops: CDR1 MNHEY, CDR2 SMNVEV (reference sequence). For the CDR3, the DNA is TGTGCCAGCAGTTTATTTTCCAGGGGGCTAACTAATGAAAAACTGTTTTTT. Amino acid sequence: CASSLFSRGLTNEKLFF.

The chain joins TRBV10-1 to TRBJ2-2; perhaps TRBD2 as D (5 bases). The ends were cut back, 6 bases at V and 4 bases at J, with 9 bases in the middle. This CDR3 is 13 amino acids long. Germline V gives CDR1 WNHNN, CDR2 SYGVQD (reference sequence). CDR3 sequence: CASSRRGTGELFF. CDR3 nucleotides: TGCGCCAGCAGCAGACGGGGCACCGGGGAGCTGTTTTTT.

In DNA, the CDR3 is TGTGCCAGTATGGGACATCCTAACACTGAAGCTTTCTTT. Translated: CASMGHPNTEAFF. The V and J genes are TRBV19 and TRBJ1-1, with D possibly matching TRBD1 (6 bases). This CDR3 has 13 amino acids. V lost 7 bases, J lost 2 bases, and 11 bases lay in between. Looked up from germline, CDR1 is LNHDA and CDR2 is SQIVND (reference sequence). Looking up the rest from reference TRBV19 and TRBJ1-1 gives the full variable domain: DGGITQSPKYLFRKEGQNVTLSCEQNLNHDAMYWYRQDPGQGLRLIYYSQIVNDFQKGDIAEGYSVSREKKESFPLTVTSAQKNPTAFYLCASMGHPNTEAFFGQGTRLTVV.

The chain carries TRBV6-1 and TRBJ2-7; 7 nucleotides agree with TRBD1. Losses at the gene ends were 4 bases for V and 2 bases for J; bases not matched to a gene: 5. CDR1 and CDR2 from the germline V gene are MNHNS and SASEGT. The CDR3 sequence is 14 residues long. The CDR3 DNA reads as TGTGCCAGCAGTGCCCGAGGGACAGCCTACGAGCAGTACTTC. Encoded protein: CASSARGTAYEQYF.

The J gene is TRBJ2-1, the V gene TRBV7-3; maybe TRBD2 (5 bases). The CDR3 runs 14 residues. The V and J ends lost 2 bases and 6 bases respectively, with 11 bases between them. CDR1 SGHTA and CDR2 FQGTGA come from the germline V gene. The CDR3 is CASSLGGSGNEQFF. The CDR3 coding sequence is TGTGCCAGCAGCTTAGGTGGGAGCGGCAATGAGCAGTTCTTC.

This clone showed up just once. In the same sample, other DNA sequences code for this CDR3. The chain links TRBV19 to TRBJ1-5, with 7 bases aligning to TRBD1. Germline assignment: CDR1 LNHDA and CDR2 SQIVND (reference sequence). CDR3 length equals 14 residues. V lost 0 bases and J lost 4; bases outside the gene matches: 0. CDR3 region: CASSIEQGNQPQHF. The CDR3 nucleotides are TGTGCCAGTAGTATAGAACAGGGGAATCAGCCCCAGCATTTT. Combining the CDR3 with reference TRBV19 and TRBJ1-5 gives the whole variable domain DGGITQSPKYLFRKEGQNVTLSCEQNLNHDAMYWYRQDPGQGLRLIYYSQIVNDFQKGDIAEGYSVSREKKESFPLTVTSAQKNPTAFYLCASSIEQGNQPQHFGDGTRLSIL.

This clone was detected only a few times. This chain joins TRBV30 and TRBJ2-1, with D possibly TRBD1 on 6 matching bases. The germline V and J ends were trimmed by 0 bases and 9 bases, with 12 bases remaining between them. There are 13 residues in the CDR3. CDR1 is GTSNPN and CDR2 is SVGIG in the germline V gene (reference sequence). The CDR3 reads CAWSVRRGGEQFF. CDR3 bases: TGTGCCTGGAGTGTACGGCGAGGGGGTGAGCAGTTCTTC.

The rearrangement uses TRBV9 and TRBJ2-5, with 8 positions matching TRBD2. Germline loops: CDR1 SGDLS, CDR2 YYNGEE. The CDR3 is 18 amino acids. The V gene end was trimmed by 0 bases and the J gene end by 3 bases; junction bases not matched to a gene: 13. CDR3 bases: TGTGCCAGCAGCGTAGGGTCGGGACTAGTATATTCCAAAGAGACCCAGTACTTC. Protein sequence: CASSVGSGLVYSKETQYF.

The J gene is TRBJ1-1, the V gene TRBV30; perhaps TRBD1 as D (6 bases). The CDR3 is 12 amino acids. V was cut by 3 bases and J by 5 bases, with 10 bases left in between. The V gene's germline CDR1 is GTSNPN and CDR2 SVGIG (reference sequence). CDR3 DNA: TGTGCCTGGAGACAGGGATTAACTGAAGCTTTCTTT. Protein product: CAWRQGLTEAFF.

CDR3 nucleotides: TGTGCCAGCAGTCCGAGTGGGACAGGGGGATGGAATGGCTACACCTTC. Translation gives CASSPSGTGGWNGYTF. V is TRBV27 and J is TRBJ1-2, with 11 bases identical to TRBD1. The length of the CDR3 is 16 residues. The ends lost 5 bases at V and 6 bases at J; junction bases unmatched: 11. The germline V gene has CDR1 MNHEY and CDR2 SMNVEV (reference sequence).

The chain employs TRBV6-5 and TRBJ2-6; D may be TRBD1 (6 bases). Trimming left V 6 bases short and J 0 bases short, with 9 bases between. Germline V CDR1 and CDR2: MNHEY, SVGAGI. This CDR3 has 15 amino acids. The CDR3 DNA follows: TGTGCCAGCAGCAGGGGAAGCTCTGGGGCCAACGTCCTGACTTTC. Its translation: CASSRGSSGANVLTF.

Here the CDR3 DNA reads TGTGCCAGCAGCTTAGGGGCAGTCTACGAGCAGTACTTC. This gives the protein CASSLGAVYEQYF. The rearrangement uses TRBV7-2 and TRBJ2-7; D remains unclear. This CDR3 contains 13 residues. The germline CDR1 and CDR2 sequences are SGHTA and FQGNSA. The V gene lost 1 base and the J gene lost 3 bases, with 7 bases spanning the gap.

This chain uses TRBV4-3 with TRBJ2-5; TRBD2 aligns across 12 bases. This CDR3 region has 20 residues. CDR1 is LGHNA and CDR2 is YSLEER in the germline V gene. V lost 0 bases to trimming and J lost 3 bases; unmatched junction nucleotides: 14. The CDR3 sequence: CASSQDPPRRLAGGEETQYF. The CDR3 region has the DNA TGCGCCAGCAGCCAAGATCCTCCCAGGAGGCTAGCGGGAGGGGAAGAGACCCAGTACTTC.

This clone came up once. The chain is built from TRBV25-1 and TRBJ2-5, with 7 bases that match TRBD1. The last part of the DNA fits TRBJ2-7 better; the J call may be wrong. There are 12 residues in the CDR3. Germline V gene data show CDR1 as MGHDK and CDR2 as SYGVNS. This chain's CDR3 is CASSRTGDEQYF. CDR3 coding DNA: TGTGCCAGCAGTAGAACAGGGGACGAGCAGTACTTC.

This chain links TRBV5-5 with TRBJ1-5; TRBD1 agrees at 7 bases. The germline gives CDR1 SGHKS, CDR2 YYEKEE (reference sequence). After removal of 4 bases from V and 4 bases from J, the junction contained 5 bases not matched to a gene. The CDR3 length is 14 residues. The CDR3 reads CASSGGQTNQPQHF. DNA for the CDR3: TGTGCCAGCAGCGGGGGACAGACTAATCAGCCCCAGCATTTT.

The chain links TRBV7-2 to TRBJ2-7; TRBD2 matches at 10 bases. Germline assignment: CDR1 SGHTA and CDR2 FQGNSA. This CDR3 is built from 14 residues. J lost 3 bases, V lost 6 bases, and 5 bases had no gene match. CDR3 loop: CASSTSGTIYEQYF. For the CDR3, the DNA is TGTGCCAGCAGTACTAGCGGGACTATCTACGAGCAGTACTTC.

The chain recombines TRBV7-2 with TRBJ2-7; D might be TRBD1 (6 bases). Trimming left V 5 bases short and J 2 bases short, with 13 bases between. The germline gives CDR1 SGHTA, CDR2 FQGNSA. The CDR3 totals 14 residues. The CDR3 nucleotides are TGTGCCAGCAGCACCTGGACAGCCACCTACGAGCAGTACTTC. It specifies CASSTWTATYEQYF.

The V gene is TRBV6-4, the J gene TRBJ1-6; D remains unclear. Trimming stripped 2 bases from V and 8 bases from J, with 7 bases between. Germline CDR1 is MRHNA and CDR2 is SNTAGT. The CDR3 has 13 residues. CDR3 loop: CASSDIRDSPLHF. The CDR3 region has the DNA TGTGCCAGCAGTGACATTCGGGATTCACCCCTCCACTTT.

V usage is TRBV12-5 and J usage is TRBJ2-5; no clear D gene. V lost 4 bases, J lost 2 bases, and 14 bases lay in between. The germline CDR1 and CDR2 sequences are LGHNT and FRNRAP. The CDR3 consists of 15 residues. CDR3 sequence: CASGSPATPQETQYF. CDR3 nucleotide sequence: TGTGCTAGTGGTTCGCCGGCCACCCCACAAGAGACCCAGTACTTC.

V is TRBV27 and J is TRBJ1-2, with 7 bases identical to TRBD1. The CDR3 totals 14 residues. V lost 4 bases to trimming and J lost 8 bases; unmatched junction nucleotides: 10. The germline CDR1 and CDR2 sequences are MNHEY and SMNVEV (reference sequence). The CDR3 loop reads CASSSNDRVGGYTF. The CDR3 DNA follows: TGTGCCAGCAGTTCCAATGACAGGGTGGGAGGCTACACCTTC.

CDR3 sequence (DNA): TGTGCCAGCAGCCCCCCACAGGGGGGAAGGAATGAGCAGTTCTTC. Amino acid sequence: CASSPPQGGRNEQFF. V and J are TRBV9 and TRBJ2-1; 8 bases agree with TRBD1. The junction had 10 bases not matched to a gene; V was cut back by 4 bases and J by 7 bases. Looked up from germline, CDR1 is SGDLS and CDR2 is YYNGEE. CDR3 length: 15 amino acids.

The CDR3 DNA is TGTGCCAGTAGCCTAACTCGAGGGACTAGCGGGATCAATGAGCAGTTCTTC. The encoded protein is CASSLTRGTSGINEQFF. The chain joins TRBV19 to TRBJ2-1, with 13 bases lining up with TRBD2. The CDR3 extends over 17 amino acids. Losses at the gene ends were 6 bases for V and 6 bases for J; bases not matched to a gene: 11. CDR1 is LNHDA and CDR2 is SQIVND in the germline V gene (reference sequence).

The genes are TRBV4-1 and TRBJ2-7; D not certain. The ends were cut back, 0 bases at V and 2 bases at J, with 11 bases in the middle. The germline gives CDR1 MGHRA, CDR2 YSYEKL. CDR3 length: 15 amino acids. The DNA of the CDR3 is TGCGCCAGCAGCCAAGATCCGTCGACCGCCTACGAGCAGTACTTC. Translation gives CASSQDPSTAYEQYF.

The chain joins TRBV30 to TRBJ1-1; D may be TRBD1 (5 bases). This CDR3 contains 13 residues. Germline lookup yields CDR1 GTSNPN and CDR2 SVGIG (reference sequence). The V and J ends lost 2 bases and 5 bases respectively, with 12 bases between them. In nucleotides, the CDR3 is TGTGCCTGGAGTCTGGACCGGGGGACTGAAGCTTTCTTT. Translation: CAWSLDRGTEAFF.

This clone was picked up one time. This chain joins TRBV7-9 and TRBJ2-2, with D perhaps matching TRBD1 or TRBD2 (5 bases each). This CDR3 has 15 residues. Germline V gene data show CDR1 as SEHNR and CDR2 as FQNEAQ (reference sequence). The V gene lost 7 bases and the J gene lost 4 bases, with 16 bases spanning the gap. CDR3 coding DNA: TGTGCCAGCAAAATAATAGAGGGGTCCACCGGGGAGCTGTTTTTT. The encoded protein is CASKIIEGSTGELFF. The variable domain in full, completed from reference TRBV7-9 and TRBJ2-2, reads DTGVSQNPRHKITKRGQNVTFRCDPISEHNRLYWYRQTLGQGPEFLTYFQNEAQLEKSRLLSDRFSAERPKGSFSTLEIQRTEQGDSAMYLCASKIIEGSTGELFFGEGSRLTVL.

The chain has TRBV6-1 and TRBJ2-3; tentative D call: TRBD2 (5 bases). CDR3 length: 13 amino acids. Germline V gene sequence: CDR1 MNHNS, CDR2 SASEGT. Trimming took 1 base from V and 12 from J, leaving 14 bases between them. CDR3 region: CASSEVASLSQYF. The CDR3 DNA reads TGTGCCAGCAGTGAAGTGGCTAGCTTGTCACAGTATTTT.